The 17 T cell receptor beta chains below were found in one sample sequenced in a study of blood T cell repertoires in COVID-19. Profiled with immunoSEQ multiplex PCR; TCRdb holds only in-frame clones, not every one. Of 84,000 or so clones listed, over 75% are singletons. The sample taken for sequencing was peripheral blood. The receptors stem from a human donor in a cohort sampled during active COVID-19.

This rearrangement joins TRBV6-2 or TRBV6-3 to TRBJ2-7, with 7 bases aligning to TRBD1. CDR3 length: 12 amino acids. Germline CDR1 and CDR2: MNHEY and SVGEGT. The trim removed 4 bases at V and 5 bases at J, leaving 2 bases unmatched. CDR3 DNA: TGTGCCAGCAGTTTTGGACAGGACGAGCAGTACTTC. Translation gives CASSFGQDEQYF.

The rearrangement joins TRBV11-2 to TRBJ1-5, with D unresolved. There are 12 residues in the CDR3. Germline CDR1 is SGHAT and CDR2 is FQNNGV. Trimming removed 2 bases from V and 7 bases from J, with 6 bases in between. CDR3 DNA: TGTGCCAGCAGCTTAAGTGGCCAGCCCCAGCATTTT. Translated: CASSLSGQPQHF.

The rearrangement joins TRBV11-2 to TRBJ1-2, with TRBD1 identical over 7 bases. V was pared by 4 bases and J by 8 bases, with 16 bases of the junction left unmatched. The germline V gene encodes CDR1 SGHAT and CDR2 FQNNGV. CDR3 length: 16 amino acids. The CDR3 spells CASSSPLPRGAGGYTF. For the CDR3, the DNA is TGTGCCAGCAGCTCTCCACTTCCCAGGGGGGCAGGGGGCTACACCTTC.

CDR3 nucleotides: TGCGCCAGCAGCGGAGAAGACAGGCTCACCTCTAATGAAAAACTGTTTTTT. It specifies CASSGEDRLTSNEKLFF. The chain has TRBV5-1 and TRBJ1-4; TRBD1 might be the D (6 bases). Germline assignment: CDR1 SGHRS and CDR2 YFSETQ. Trimming took 4 bases from V and 3 from J, leaving 19 bases between them. CDR3 length: 17 residues.

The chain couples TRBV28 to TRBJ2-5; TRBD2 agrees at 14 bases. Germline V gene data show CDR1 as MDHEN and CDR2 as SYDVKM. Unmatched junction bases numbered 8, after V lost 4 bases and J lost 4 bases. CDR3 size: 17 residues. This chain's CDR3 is CASSSQTSGGAGETQYF. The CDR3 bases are TGTGCCAGCAGTTCCCAGACTAGCGGGGGGGCCGGAGAGACCCAGTACTTC.

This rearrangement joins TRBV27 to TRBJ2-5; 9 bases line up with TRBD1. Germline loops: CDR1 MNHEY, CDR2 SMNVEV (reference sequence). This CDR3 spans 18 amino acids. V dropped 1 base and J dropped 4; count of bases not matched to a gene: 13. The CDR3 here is CASSLYDIRNRGPETQYF. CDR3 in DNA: TGTGCCAGCAGTTTATATGACATACGTAACAGGGGGCCAGAGACCCAGTACTTC.

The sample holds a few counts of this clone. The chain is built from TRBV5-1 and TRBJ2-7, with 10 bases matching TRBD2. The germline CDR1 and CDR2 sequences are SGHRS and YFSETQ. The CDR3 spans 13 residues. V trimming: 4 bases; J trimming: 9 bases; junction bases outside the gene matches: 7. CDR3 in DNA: TGCGCCAGCAGCCGGTTAGCGGGGGGTGGGCAGTACTTC. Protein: CASSRLAGGGQYF.

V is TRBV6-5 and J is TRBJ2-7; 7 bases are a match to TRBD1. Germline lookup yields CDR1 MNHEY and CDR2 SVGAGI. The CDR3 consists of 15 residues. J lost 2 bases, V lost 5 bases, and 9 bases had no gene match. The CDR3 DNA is TGTGCCAGCAGTACCGTGGGACAGCTTCCCTACGAGCAGTACTTC. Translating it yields CASSTVGQLPYEQYF.

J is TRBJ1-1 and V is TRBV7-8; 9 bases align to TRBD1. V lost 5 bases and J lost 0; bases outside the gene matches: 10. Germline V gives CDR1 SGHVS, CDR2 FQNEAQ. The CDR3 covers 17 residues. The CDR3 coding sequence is TGTGCCAGCAGCCTTCGACAGGGGGTATACATGAACACTGAAGCTTTCTTT. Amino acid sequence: CASSLRQGVYMNTEAFF.

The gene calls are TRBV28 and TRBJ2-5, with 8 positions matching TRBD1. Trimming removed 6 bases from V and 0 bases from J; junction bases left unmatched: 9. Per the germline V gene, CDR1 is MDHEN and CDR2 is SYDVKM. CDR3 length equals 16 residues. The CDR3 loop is CASSPTGTGYQETQYF. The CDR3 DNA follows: TGTGCCAGCAGCCCAACCGGGACAGGATACCAAGAGACCCAGTACTTC.

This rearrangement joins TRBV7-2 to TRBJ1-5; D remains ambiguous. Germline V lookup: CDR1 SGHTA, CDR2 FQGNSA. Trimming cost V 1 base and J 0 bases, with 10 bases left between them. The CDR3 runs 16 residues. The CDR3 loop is CASSLGRRISNQPQHF. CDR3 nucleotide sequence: TGTGCCAGCAGCTTAGGTCGGCGGATTAGCAATCAGCCCCAGCATTTT.

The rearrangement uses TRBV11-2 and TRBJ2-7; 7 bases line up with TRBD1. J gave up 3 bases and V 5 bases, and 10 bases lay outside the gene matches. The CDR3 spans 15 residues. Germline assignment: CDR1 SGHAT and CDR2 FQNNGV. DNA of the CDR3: TGTGCCAGCAGCGTAGGACAGGCCCTGAGCTACGAGCAGTACTTC. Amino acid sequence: CASSVGQALSYEQYF.

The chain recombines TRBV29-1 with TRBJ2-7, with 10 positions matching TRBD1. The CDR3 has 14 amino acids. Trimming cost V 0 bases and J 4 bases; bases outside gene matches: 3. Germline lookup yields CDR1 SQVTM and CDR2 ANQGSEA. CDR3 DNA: TGCAGCGTTGAAGACCGGACAGGGGGGTACGAGCAGTACTTC. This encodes CSVEDRTGGYEQYF.

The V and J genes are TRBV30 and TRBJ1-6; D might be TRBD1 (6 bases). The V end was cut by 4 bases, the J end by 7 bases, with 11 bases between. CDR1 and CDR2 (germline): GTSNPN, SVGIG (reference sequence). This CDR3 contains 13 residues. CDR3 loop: CAWNADSNSPLHF. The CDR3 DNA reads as TGTGCCTGGAACGCGGACAGCAATTCACCCCTCCACTTT. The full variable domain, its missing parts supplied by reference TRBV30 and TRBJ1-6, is SQTIHQWPATLVQPVGSPLSLECTVEGTSNPNLYWYRQAAGRGLQLLFYSVGIGQISSEVPQNLSASRPQDRQFILSSKKLLLSDSGFYLCAWNADSNSPLHFGNGTRLTVT.

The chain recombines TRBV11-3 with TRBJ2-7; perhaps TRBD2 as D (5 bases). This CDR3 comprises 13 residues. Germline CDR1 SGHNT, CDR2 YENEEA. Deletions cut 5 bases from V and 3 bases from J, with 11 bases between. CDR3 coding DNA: TGTGCCAGCAGCCGCTTCAGCGGCTACGAGCAGTACTTC. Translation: CASSRFSGYEQYF.

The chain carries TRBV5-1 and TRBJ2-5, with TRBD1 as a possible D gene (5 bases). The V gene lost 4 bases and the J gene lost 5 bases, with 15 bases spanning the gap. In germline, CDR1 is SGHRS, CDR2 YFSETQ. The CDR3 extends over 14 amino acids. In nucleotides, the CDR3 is TGCGCCAGCAGCAGGGGCGGCGGTGGGGAGACCCAGTACTTC. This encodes CASSRGGGGETQYF.

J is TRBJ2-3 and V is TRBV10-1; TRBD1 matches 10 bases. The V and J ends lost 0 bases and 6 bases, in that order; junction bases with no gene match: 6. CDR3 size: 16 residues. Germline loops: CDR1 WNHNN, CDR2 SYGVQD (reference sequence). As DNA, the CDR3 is TGCGCCAGCAGTGAGTCCCGGACAGGGGGTTCTGATACGCAGTATTTT. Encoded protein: CASSESRTGGSDTQYF.